These T cell receptor beta chains were read from a single sample in a study of blood T cells in healthy people across ages. TCRdb used MiXCR to reprocess the 5' RACE reads, holding one entry per CDR3 protein. This sample has about 690,000 distinct CDR3 sequences, with approximately 40% found just once. Sample: blood. These receptors were collected from a man older than 75 in good health. Both conserved end residues are trimmed from each CDR3.

j_gene	v_gene	CDR3aa
TRBJ2-3	TRBV4-1	ASSPRTSGGTDTQY
TRBJ2-1	TRBV30	AWSLGQAYNEQF
TRBJ2-3	TRBV29-1	SVVRDTDTQY
TRBJ2-6	TRBV29-1	SVDWGQGTSNVLT
TRBJ1-1	TRBV24-1	ATSDFTGGPAF
TRBJ1-1	TRBV3-1	ASSPKRQNTEAF
TRBJ1-3	TRBV10-3	AISEMTGHSGNTIY
TRBJ2-3	TRBV27	ASSLPSRGTGSIDTQY
TRBJ2-5	TRBV3-1	ASVSGGPQETQY
TRBJ2-7	TRBV15	ATSSVSRRYEQY
TRBJ2-5	TRBV28	ASRTQTGTGREQY
TRBJ2-1	TRBV3-1	ASSQGSGGDNEQF
TRBJ1-2	TRBV4-3	ASSQEDGLSRYGYT
TRBJ2-3	TRBV29-1	SVAGAGDTQY
TRBJ2-1	TRBV6-1	ASLGGLDNEQF
TRBJ2-3	TRBV7-9	ASSLASGSNTQY
TRBJ2-7	TRBV12-3/TRBV12-4	ASSFPGGRSSYEQY
TRBJ2-1	TRBV6-2/TRBV6-3	ASSTIPNEQF
TRBJ1-1	TRBV20-1	SARDYRGGGTEAF
TRBJ2-3	TRBV18	ASSPGIGSESTDTQY
TRBJ2-1	TRBV5-6	ASSSPLGTVLYNEQF
-	TRBV20-1	SAIGLAGGTAAYEQY
TRBJ1-4	TRBV4-3	ASSQEMGGTSEKLF
TRBJ1-2	TRBV6-2/TRBV6-3	ASSYSGRGNGYT
TRBJ1-5	TRBV12-5	ASGRDIEQPQH
TRBJ2-3	TRBV7-2	ASSATSGQRGTDTQY
TRBJ2-7	TRBV6-2/TRBV6-3	ASSHGQGLYEQY
-	TRBV6-1	ASSEMGPEQY
-	TRBV3-1	ASCQPGQGVGTQY
TRBJ1-4	TRBV9	ASSVGPTPTNEKLF
TRBJ2-2	TRBV6-2/TRBV6-3	ASSYLKPGELF
TRBJ2-5	TRBV6-2/TRBV6-3	ASSVMETQY
TRBJ2-3	TRBV12-5	ASASWGYLDTQY
TRBJ2-2	TRBV7-2	ASSLRSRELF
TRBJ2-2	TRBV4-3	ASSQEASGRAWVTGELF
TRBJ2-3	TRBV29-1	SVEGLATDTQY
TRBJ2-5	TRBV18	ASSPRRWETQY
TRBJ1-2	TRBV6-5	ASSPTGEFFFRGYT
TRBJ2-3	TRBV10-1	ASSESGSTDTQY
TRBJ2-3	TRBV7-2	ASSRSGFTSTDTQY
TRBJ2-2	TRBV29-1	SVESGGGELF
TRBJ2-2	TRBV4-2	ASSQDMRERELF
TRBJ1-5	TRBV12-3/TRBV12-4	ASSLVRRGEQPQH
TRBJ2-3	TRBV6-6	ASSYSSTDTQY
TRBJ2-3	TRBV11-2	ASSRLAGGQGTQY